The 6 T cell receptor beta chains presented below share a single source sample, sequenced in a study of cytotoxic CD8 clonotypes in ibrutinib-treated CLL. The assay was immunoSEQ multiplex PCR, and TCRdb's table has in-frame clones only and misses some. Of about 12,000 clones listed, 62% are singletons. The source material was PBMCs, sampled before ibrutinib treatment. These receptors were taken from a human donor with chronic lymphocytic leukemia.

The gene calls are TRBV7-9 and TRBJ1-2; 8 positions agree with TRBD1. The CDR3 totals 13 residues. The V segment lost 5 bases and the J segment 8 bases; nucleotides outside the gene matches: 7. From germline, CDR1 is SEHNR and CDR2 FQNEAQ (reference sequence). The CDR3 DNA reads as TGTGCCAGCAGCCGACAGGGGCTGGAAGGCTACACCTTC. It is translated as CASSRQGLEGYTF. The variable domain in full, completed from reference TRBV7-9 and TRBJ1-2, reads DTGVSQNPRHKITKRGQNVTFRCDPISEHNRLYWYRQTLGQGPEFLTYFQNEAQLEKSRLLSDRFSAERPKGSFSTLEIQRTEQGDSAMYLCASSRQGLEGYTFGSGTRLTVV.

This chain joins TRBV5-1 and TRBJ1-2; a weak D match, TRBD1 (6 bases). V lost 4 bases to trimming and J lost 3 bases, with 13 bases between them. Germline values: CDR1 SGHRS, CDR2 YFSETQ. The CDR3 sequence is 14 residues long. CDR3 DNA sequence: TGCGCCAGCAGCCCGCCGGACAGCCACTATGGCTACACCTTC. As protein: CASSPPDSHYGYTF. Based on the CDR3 plus reference TRBV5-1 and TRBJ1-2, the full variable domain is KAGVTQTPRYLIKTRGQQVTLSCSPISGHRSVSWYQQTPGQGLQFLFEYFSETQRNKGNFPGRFSGRQFSNSRSEMNVSTLELGDSALYLCASSPPDSHYGYTFGSGTRLTVV.

As DNA, the CDR3 is TGCGCCAGCAGCCAGCGGACAGGGACAGATACGCAGTATTTT. This gives the protein CASSQRTGTDTQYF. The V call is TRBV4-1, the J call TRBJ2-3, with 8 positions matching TRBD1. The CDR3 runs 14 residues. Germline values: CDR1 MGHRA, CDR2 YSYEKL. Trimming at V came to 3 bases and at J to 3 bases, leaving 2 bases not matched to a gene.

The rearrangement uses TRBV6-1 and TRBJ1-1; D unresolved. The CDR3 spans 14 residues. Trimming took off 0 bases at V and 4 bases at J, with 9 bases between the two ends. Germline values: CDR1 MNHNS, CDR2 SASEGT. This CDR3 reads CASSEAPPVTEAFF. Written as DNA, the CDR3 is TGTGCCAGCAGTGAAGCCCCCCCGGTCACTGAAGCTTTCTTT.

V is TRBV6-4 and J is TRBJ2-2; D is ambiguous. V was trimmed by 8 bases and J by 2 bases, leaving 6 bases between them. The CDR3 length is 12 residues. Germline V gene lookup returns CDR1 MRHNA and CDR2 SNTAGT. CDR3: CASGSNTGELFF. Here the CDR3 DNA reads TGTGCCAGCGGAAGTAACACCGGGGAGCTGTTTTTT.

The chain joins TRBV7-3 to TRBJ2-2, with D possibly matching TRBD1 (6 bases). The CDR3 consists of 15 residues. Between the trimmed V and J ends, which lost 5 bases and 1 base, there was a span of 11 bases. Germline assignment: CDR1 SGHTA and CDR2 FQGTGA. The CDR3 bases are TGTGCCAGCAGCCGCCAGGACAGGAACACCGGGGAGCTGTTTTTT. This sequence encodes CASSRQDRNTGELFF.